This TCR beta chain originates from a study of vaccination and CD4 T cells after COVID-19. Across the study: Blood was drawn a median around 71 days post second dose, range 14 to 241.

This clonotype occurred a few times. What it binds is unknown. Treatment specified: roughly 10-day PBMC culture with coronavirus spike peptide pools or control peptides (ViraFEST assay). Following expansion of antigen-specific T cells with peptide pools, ViraFEST then sequenced TCRs. After culture for roughly 10 days, isolation of CD4+ T cells was performed by negative selection. Trimming stripped 0 bases from V and 4 bases from J, with 9 bases between. In germline, CDR1 is DFQATT, CDR2 SNEGSKA (reference sequence). This CDR3 is built from 13 residues. The study sequenced cultured CD4+ T cell DNA using the Oncomine TCR Beta short-read assay. Using its own MiXCR run on the PCR reads, TCRdb lists one record per CDR3 protein. This table has roughly 4,000 distinct CDR3 sequences, roughly 42% appearing once.

The J gene is TRBJ1-2, the V gene TRBV20-1; tentative D call: TRBD1 (6 bases). Input material: CD4+ T cells from blood, cultured in vitro. This clonotype was sampled from a human donor who had recovered from COVID-19. The chain's CDR3 is CSAREGGAYGYTF. The CDR3 DNA sequence: TGCAGTGCTAGAGAAGGGGGGGCCTATGGCTACACCTTC.